The 27 T cell receptor beta chains reported below all come from one sample, sequenced in a study of a mutant IDH1 vaccine in newly diagnosed glioma. No antigen has been identified for these receptors. The time point: week 11, during vaccination. Vaccination comprised doses that each held 300 ug of mutant IDH1 20-mer peptide, plus topical imiquimod. The assay was immunoSEQ multiplex PCR, and TCRdb's table has in-frame clones only and misses some. Of 25,000 to 40,000 clones listed, around 80% are singletons. The sample here was PBMCs, taken from a glioma patient whose treatment included an IDH1 peptide vaccine. The receptor set was obtained from a man younger than 40 with glioma.

This clone was observed a few times. The genes are TRBV5-8 and TRBJ2-1; the D gene is possibly TRBD2 (5 bases). V lost 4 bases, J lost 4 bases, and 9 bases lay in between. There are 13 residues in the CDR3. The germline gives CDR1 SGHTS, CDR2 YDEGEE. The DNA of the CDR3 is TGTGCCAGCAGCGGACTGTGGTACAATGAGCAGTTCTTC. Protein sequence: CASSGLWYNEQFF.

This chain uses TRBV28 with TRBJ1-2; no reliable D call. Trimming stripped 7 bases from V and 4 bases from J, with 10 bases between. The V gene's germline CDR1 is MDHEN and CDR2 SYDVKM. The CDR3 length is 12 residues. CDR3 nucleotide sequence: TGTGCCAGCACCAACACTCTCTATGGCTACACCTTC. This gives the protein CASTNTLYGYTF.

The chain couples TRBV5-4 to TRBJ2-7; possibly TRBD1 or TRBD2 for D (6 bases each). CDR3 length: 13 amino acids. Germline V lookup: CDR1 SGHNT, CDR2 YYREEE (reference sequence). The V end lost 1 base, the J end lost 6 bases, and 11 bases lay between the germline ends. The CDR3 DNA reads TGTGCCAGCAGCTTGCAACAGGGAGGCGAGCAGTACTTC. Translated: CASSLQQGGEQYF.

V is TRBV25-1 and J is TRBJ1-2; possible D gene TRBD1, 5 bases. This CDR3 region has 13 residues. V lost 4 bases and J lost 6, with 12 bases in between. CDR1 and CDR2 (germline): MGHDK, SYGVNS. The CDR3 sequence is CASSVSGTHGYTF. As DNA, the CDR3 is TGTGCCAGCAGTGTGAGCGGGACTCATGGCTACACCTTC.

This clone is a singleton in its sample. The gene calls are TRBV7-7 and TRBJ2-1; possible D gene TRBD2, 6 bases. Germline CDR1 reads SSHAT; CDR2 reads FNYEAQ (reference sequence). The germline V and J ends were trimmed by 3 bases and 5 bases, with 8 bases remaining between them. This CDR3 region has 13 residues. The CDR3 DNA follows: TGTGCCAGCAGCTTGGGACTCAACAATGAGCAGTTCTTC. Translation: CASSLGLNNEQFF.

The chain carries TRBV9 and TRBJ2-5; the D gene is possibly TRBD2 (6 bases). The length of the CDR3 is 16 residues. Germline CDR1 reads SGDLS; CDR2 reads YYNGEE. V was pared by 0 bases and J by 2 bases, with 14 bases between. The chain's CDR3 is CASSVVAGRVQETQYF. CDR3 bases: TGTGCCAGCAGCGTAGTGGCGGGGCGGGTACAAGAGACCCAGTACTTC.

The sample holds one count of this clone. This chain uses TRBV5-1 with TRBJ2-7, with 14 bases fitting TRBD2. This CDR3 is 17 amino acids long. Trimming removed 4 bases from V and 2 bases from J; junction bases left unmatched: 8. Germline V CDR1 and CDR2: SGHRS, YFSETQ. CDR3 bases: TGCGCCAGCAGCGCTGGACTAGCGGGGGGACGCACCTACGAGCAGTACTTC. Encoded protein: CASSAGLAGGRTYEQYF. The full variable domain, its missing parts supplied by reference TRBV5-1 and TRBJ2-7, is KAGVTQTPRYLIKTRGQQVTLSCSPISGHRSVSWYQQTPGQGLQFLFEYFSETQRNKGNFPGRFSGRQFSNSRSEMNVSTLELGDSALYLCASSAGLAGGRTYEQYFGPGTRLTVT.

The genes are TRBV29-1 and TRBJ1-1; TRBD1 is a possible D gene (5 bases). The CDR3 consists of 13 residues. The ends were cut back, 5 bases at V and 4 bases at J, with 14 bases in the middle. Germline-derived CDR1 and CDR2 are SQVTM and ANQGSEA. CDR3 residues: CSVQQGASTEAFF. The CDR3, as DNA: TGCAGCGTTCAGCAAGGGGCGAGCACTGAAGCTTTCTTT. The whole variable domain, filled in from reference TRBV29-1 and TRBJ1-1, reads SAVISQKPSRDICQRGTSLTIQCQVDSQVTMMFWYRQQPGQSLTLIATANQGSEATYESGFVIDKFPISRPNLTFSTLTVSNMSPEDSSIYLCSVQQGASTEAFFGQGTRLTVV.

The chain links TRBV4-1 to TRBJ1-2; D remains unclear. CDR3 length: 12 residues. Germline V gives CDR1 MGHRA, CDR2 YSYEKL. Between the trimmed V and J ends, which lost 3 bases and 6 bases, there was a span of 8 bases. CDR3 residues: CASSHSADGYTF. DNA of the CDR3: TGCGCCAGCAGCCACAGTGCGGATGGCTACACCTTC.

This rearrangement joins TRBV5-6 to TRBJ2-2; 7 bases are shared with TRBD2. The CDR3 sequence is 16 residues long. CDR1 and CDR2 (germline): SGHDT, YYEEEE. V lost 0 bases and J lost 5; bases outside the gene matches: 7. The CDR3 sequence is CASSLEAGVGTGELFF. CDR3 DNA: TGTGCCAGCAGCTTGGAGGCGGGGGTTGGTACCGGGGAGCTGTTTTTT.

The rearrangement links TRBV29-1 to TRBJ2-6; no definite D call. Germline assignment: CDR1 SQVTM and CDR2 ANQGSEA. Between the trimmed V and J ends, which lost 5 bases and 0 bases, there was a span of 8 bases. The CDR3 is 14 amino acids. CDR3 in amino acids: CSVLGISGANVLTF. In DNA, the CDR3 is TGCAGCGTTTTGGGCATCTCTGGGGCCAACGTCCTGACTTTC.

V and J are TRBV29-1 and TRBJ1-1, with D perhaps TRBD1 (5 bases). Per the germline V gene, CDR1 is SQVTM and CDR2 is ANQGSEA. This CDR3 spans 13 amino acids. Trimming removed 2 bases at V and 0 bases at J, with 7 bases between. This CDR3 reads CSVELGVNTEAFF. In nucleotides, the CDR3 is TGCAGCGTTGAACTGGGGGTGAACACTGAAGCTTTCTTT.

The rearrangement links TRBV9 to TRBJ2-5, with 10 positions matching TRBD2. The CDR3 length is 15 residues. Germline V gene sequence: CDR1 SGDLS, CDR2 YYNGEE. Unmatched junction bases numbered 1, after V lost 2 bases and J lost 0 bases. The CDR3 reads CASSVSGGYQETQYF. Here the CDR3 DNA reads TGTGCCAGCAGCGTTAGCGGGGGGTACCAAGAGACCCAGTACTTC.

The chain has TRBV27 and TRBJ2-3; tentatively, D is TRBD2 (6 bases). Germline-derived CDR1 and CDR2 are MNHEY and SMNVEV (reference sequence). This CDR3 is built from 16 residues. Deletions cut 5 bases from V and 0 bases from J, with 15 bases between. CDR3 bases: TGTGCCAGCAGTACCCGATTGGGGACTAGCACAGATACGCAGTATTTT. This codes for CASSTRLGTSTDTQYF.

This clone was counted once. The chain recombines TRBV27 with TRBJ2-7; 13 bases line up with TRBD2. The CDR3 length is 16 residues. The germline gives CDR1 MNHEY, CDR2 SMNVEV (reference sequence). After removal of 5 bases from V and 3 bases from J, the junction contained 7 bases not matched to a gene. This CDR3 reads CASSPRTSGSSYEQYF. Written as DNA, the CDR3 is TGTGCCAGCAGTCCTCGGACTAGCGGGAGTAGCTACGAGCAGTACTTC.

This chain uses TRBV5-4 with TRBJ2-3; a possible D gene is TRBD2 (5 bases). Per germline, CDR1 SGHNT and CDR2 YYREEE (reference sequence). Trimming removed 4 bases from V and 1 base from J, with 10 bases in between. The CDR3 sequence is 14 residues long. CDR3 DNA: TGTGCCAGCAGCCTAGGAGCGGGCACAGATACGCAGTATTTT. Residues: CASSLGAGTDTQYF.

This clone was picked up a small number of times. This sequence joins TRBV27 and TRBJ1-5; a possible D gene is TRBD1 (6 bases). V lost 2 bases and J 2 bases, leaving 10 bases between the germline ends. The CDR3 has 15 amino acids. Germline V lookup: CDR1 MNHEY, CDR2 SMNVEV (reference sequence). CDR3 sequence (DNA): TGTGCCAGCAGTTTAGGGGGGGCCGGCAATCAGCCCCAGCATTTT. Protein product: CASSLGGAGNQPQHF.

The gene calls are TRBV27 and TRBJ2-1; D not certain. The CDR3 is 16 amino acids. CDR1 and CDR2 from the germline V gene are MNHEY and SMNVEV (reference sequence). Trimming stripped 5 bases from V and 0 bases from J, with 14 bases between. The DNA of the CDR3 is TGTGCCAGCAGTACCGAGACGACGAGCTCCTACAATGAGCAGTTCTTC. The encoded protein is CASSTETTSSYNEQFF.

The rearrangement joins TRBV29-1 to TRBJ1-1; D perhaps matches TRBD1 (6 bases). The CDR3 is 14 amino acids. The V end lost 7 bases, the J end lost 0 bases, and 15 bases lay between the germline ends. Germline assignment: CDR1 SQVTM and CDR2 ANQGSEA. The CDR3 coding sequence is TGCAGCGGCAACAGGGATTCGGTGAACACTGAAGCTTTCTTT. This gives the protein CSGNRDSVNTEAFF.

The chain carries TRBV6-5 and TRBJ2-1; possible D gene TRBD1, 5 bases. Trimming left V 6 bases short and J 4 bases short, with 7 bases between. This CDR3 has 12 residues. Germline V CDR1 and CDR2: MNHEY, SVGAGI. DNA for the CDR3: TGTGCCAGCAGCGGACATTACAATGAGCAGTTCTTC. Protein sequence: CASSGHYNEQFF.

This chain uses TRBV19 with TRBJ2-2; D may be TRBD2 (5 bases). V gave up 1 base and J gave up 1 base, with 7 bases separating them. Germline CDR1 is LNHDA and CDR2 is SQIVND (reference sequence). This CDR3 is built from 15 residues. CDR3 amino acids: CASSIVGLNTGELFF. The CDR3 nucleotides read TGTGCCAGTAGTATAGTCGGACTGAACACCGGGGAGCTGTTTTTT.

V usage is TRBV5-4 and J usage is TRBJ2-5, with 13 bases fitting TRBD2. The germline V gene has CDR1 SGHNT and CDR2 YYREEE (reference sequence). The V gene end was trimmed by 5 bases and the J gene end by 5 bases; junction bases not matched to a gene: 6. The CDR3 loop spans 15 amino acids. The CDR3 sequence is CASSPGLAGRETQYF. CDR3 in DNA: TGTGCCAGCAGTCCGGGACTAGCGGGGAGGGAGACCCAGTACTTC. The full variable domain, completed using reference TRBV5-4 and TRBJ2-5, is ETGVTQSPTHLIKTRGQQVTLRCSSQSGHNTVSWYQQALGQGPQFIFQYYREEENGRGNFPPRFSGLQFPNYSSELNVNALELDDSALYLCASSPGLAGRETQYFGPGTRLLVL.

This rearrangement joins TRBV7-9 to TRBJ1-4, with unresolved D. CDR1 is SEHNR, CDR2 FQNEAQ, per germline (reference sequence). The CDR3 sequence is 16 residues long. V was clipped by 3 bases and J by 6 bases, with 17 bases between them. CDR3 sequence (DNA): TGTGCCAGCAGCTTGTCTATATCGGGGTGGGATGAAAAACTGTTTTTT. Translation gives CASSLSISGWDEKLFF.

This sequence joins TRBV4-3 and TRBJ2-2; D unresolved. Trimming cost V 0 bases and J 6 bases, with 11 bases left between them. Per the germline V gene, CDR1 is LGHNA and CDR2 is YSLEER. The CDR3 is 15 amino acids. The CDR3 loop reads CASSQETQWAGELFF. CDR3 DNA sequence: TGCGCCAGCAGCCAAGAGACCCAGTGGGCCGGGGAGCTGTTTTTT.

The chain couples TRBV6-6 to TRBJ1-5; 7 positions match TRBD1. This CDR3 contains 15 residues. V dropped 6 bases and J dropped 3; count of bases not matched to a gene: 8. Germline-derived CDR1 and CDR2 are MNHNY and SVGAGI (reference sequence). CDR3 residues: CASSGYRGDNQPQHF. The CDR3 DNA is TGTGCCAGCAGCGGTTACAGGGGTGACAATCAGCCCCAGCATTTT.

The chain combines TRBV5-1 with TRBJ2-3; D is tentatively TRBD1 or TRBD2 (6 bases each). The CDR3 is made up of 15 amino acids. CDR1 is SGHRS and CDR2 is YFSETQ in the germline V gene. The V end was cut by 1 base, the J end by 3 bases, with 12 bases between. The CDR3 bases are TGCGCCAGCAGCTTGCCGGGGGCGCAGACAGATACGCAGTATTTT. Protein product: CASSLPGAQTDTQYF.

The chain employs TRBV6-1 and TRBJ2-3, with TRBD2 matching over 7 bases. The CDR3 contains 17 residues. The trim removed 4 bases at V and 4 bases at J, leaving 14 bases unmatched. CDR1 is MNHNS, CDR2 SASEGT, per germline. CDR3 sequence: CASSAKVLAESPDTQYF. CDR3 DNA: TGTGCCAGCAGTGCCAAGGTGCTAGCGGAAAGTCCAGATACGCAGTATTTT.